The entry below describes one T cell receptor beta chain. The data stem from a study of T-cell memory formation after mild COVID-19. The CDR3 runs to 15 residues. Germline-derived CDR1 and CDR2 are SEHNR and FQNEAQ (reference sequence). Trimming pared 7 bases from V and 0 bases from J, leaving 10 bases between. One entry per CDR3 protein, called by TCRdb with MiXCR from the 5' RACE reads. The sample has under 85,000 distinct CDR3 sequences, around 14% seen once. The origin of this receptor is an adult woman who had mild COVID-19 (a few samples of this study predate the infection). Cell type and time point are not known. The chain uses TRBV7-9 and TRBJ2-6; no clear D. The specimen sequenced was PBMCs or a T cell subset sorted from them (not recorded which). The CDR3: CASNPGFSGANVLTF. Here the CDR3 DNA reads TGTGCCAGCAATCCAGGCTTCTCTGGGGCCAACGTCCTGACTTTC.